The clone carrying this T cell receptor (beta chain) has a handful of counts. The record originates from a study of blood T cell repertoires in COVID-19. For the study at large: COVID-19 samples, acute and convalescent, were from the United States, Italy and Spain.

Assay used: immunoSEQ multiplex PCR; TCRdb lists only in-frame clones, some missing. The table records about 290,000 clones, just under 90% of them present only once. The trim removed 4 bases at V and 4 bases at J, leaving 8 bases unmatched. The germline gives CDR1 KGHDR, CDR2 SFDVKD. The CDR3 is 16 residues long. J is TRBJ2-3 and V is TRBV24-1, with 9 bases identical to TRBD2. Sequencing used peripheral blood. This clonotype was sampled from a woman younger than 45 with COVID-19, enrolled during active disease. DNA for the CDR3: TGTGCCACCAGTGACGACCGCGGGGGGGCCGCAGATACGCAGTATTTT. This translates into CATSDDRGGAADTQYF.